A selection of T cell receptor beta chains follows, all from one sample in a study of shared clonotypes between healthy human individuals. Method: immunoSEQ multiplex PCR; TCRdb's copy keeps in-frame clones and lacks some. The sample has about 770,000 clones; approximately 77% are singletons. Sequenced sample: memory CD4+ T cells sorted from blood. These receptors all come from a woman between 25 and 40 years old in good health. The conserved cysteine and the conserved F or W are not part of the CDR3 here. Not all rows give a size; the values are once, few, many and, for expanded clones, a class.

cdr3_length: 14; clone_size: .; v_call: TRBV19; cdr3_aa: ASSPSRDRGNEKLF
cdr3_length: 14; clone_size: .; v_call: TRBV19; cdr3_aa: ASSTSGRARGETQY
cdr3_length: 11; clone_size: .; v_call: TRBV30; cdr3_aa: ACNRARGYGYT
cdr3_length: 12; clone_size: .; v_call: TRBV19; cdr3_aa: ASSLLTAKETQY
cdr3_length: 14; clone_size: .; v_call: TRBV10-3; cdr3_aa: AIRPASSGLTDTQY
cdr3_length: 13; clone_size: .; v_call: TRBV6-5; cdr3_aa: ASSPRQGAVYGYT
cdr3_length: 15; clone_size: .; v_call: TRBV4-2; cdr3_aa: ASSQERLAGNGNEQF
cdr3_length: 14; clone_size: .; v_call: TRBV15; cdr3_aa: ATSRDFRSGGSEQY
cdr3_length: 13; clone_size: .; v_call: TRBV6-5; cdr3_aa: ASSYFLGSTDTQY
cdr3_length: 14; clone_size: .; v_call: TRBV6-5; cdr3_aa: ASSSRWGTGNEKLF
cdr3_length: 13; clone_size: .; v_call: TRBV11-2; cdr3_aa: ASSPGTGYTDTQY
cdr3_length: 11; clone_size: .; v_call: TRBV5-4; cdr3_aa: ASSLAGNEKLF
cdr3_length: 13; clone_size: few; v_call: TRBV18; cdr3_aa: ASSPTSGRPVEQY
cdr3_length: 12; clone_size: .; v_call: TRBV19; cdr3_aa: ASSISRGSYGYT
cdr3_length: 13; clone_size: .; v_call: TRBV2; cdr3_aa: ASTPLASMSNEQF
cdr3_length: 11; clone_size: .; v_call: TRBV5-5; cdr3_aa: ASSSQGGDIQY
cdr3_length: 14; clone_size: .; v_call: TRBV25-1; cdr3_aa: ASSEGGAARADTQY
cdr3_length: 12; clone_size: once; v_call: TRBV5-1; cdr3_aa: ASSLGGMSGEQY
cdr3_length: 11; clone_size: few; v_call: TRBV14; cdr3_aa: ASSPRTEGGYT
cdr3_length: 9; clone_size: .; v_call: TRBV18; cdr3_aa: ASSGTNEQY
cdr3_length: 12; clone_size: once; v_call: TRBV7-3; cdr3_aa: ASSLQRDSYEQY
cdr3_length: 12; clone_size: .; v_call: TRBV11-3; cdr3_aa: ASSFEYSYNEQF
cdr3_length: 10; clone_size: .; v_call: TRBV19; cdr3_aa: ASSNLVPEQI
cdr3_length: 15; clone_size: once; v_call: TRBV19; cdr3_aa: ASSTTTAAPSNEKLF
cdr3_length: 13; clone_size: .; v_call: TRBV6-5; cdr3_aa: ASSYTGPPNTEAF
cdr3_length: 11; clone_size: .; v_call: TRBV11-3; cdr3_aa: ASSLARDRKAF
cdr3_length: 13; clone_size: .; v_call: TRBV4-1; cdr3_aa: ASSPGTSANSPLH
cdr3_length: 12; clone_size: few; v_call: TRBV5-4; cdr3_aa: ASSRPLQGHEQY
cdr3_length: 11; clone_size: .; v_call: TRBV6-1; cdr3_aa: ASSEQGAGELF
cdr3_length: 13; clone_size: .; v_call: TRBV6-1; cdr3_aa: ASSNPGPSNQPQH
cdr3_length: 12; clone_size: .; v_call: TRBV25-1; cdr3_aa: ASRGGWGTYGYT
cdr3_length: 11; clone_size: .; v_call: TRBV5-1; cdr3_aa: ASSPGPHTEAF
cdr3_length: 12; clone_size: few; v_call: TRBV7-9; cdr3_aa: ASSFKGGTGELF
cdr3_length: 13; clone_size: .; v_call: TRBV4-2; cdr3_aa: ASSQDSGQHEKLF
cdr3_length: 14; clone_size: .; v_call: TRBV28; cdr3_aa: ASSLLRETNTGELF
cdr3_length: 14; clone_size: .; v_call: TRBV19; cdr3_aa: ASSILGQGLTYEQY
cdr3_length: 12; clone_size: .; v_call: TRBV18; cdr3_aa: ASSPLGGLDEQY
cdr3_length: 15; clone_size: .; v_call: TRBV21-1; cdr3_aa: ASSKATGRPPYNEQF
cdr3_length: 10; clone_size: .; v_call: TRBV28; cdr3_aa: ASSIKRDREY
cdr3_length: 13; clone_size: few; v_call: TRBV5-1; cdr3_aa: ASSLSSGAYNEQF
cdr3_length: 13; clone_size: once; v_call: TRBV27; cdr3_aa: ASSSWGPDEETQY
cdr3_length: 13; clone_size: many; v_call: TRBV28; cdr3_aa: ASRAPGTGNNEQF
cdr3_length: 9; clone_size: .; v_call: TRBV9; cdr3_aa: ASSVGNTIY
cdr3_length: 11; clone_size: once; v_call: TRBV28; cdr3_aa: ASGRTAQETQY
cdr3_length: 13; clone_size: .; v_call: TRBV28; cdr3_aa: ASRPIREFNQPQH
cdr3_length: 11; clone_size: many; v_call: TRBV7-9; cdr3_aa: ASSSGSSETQY
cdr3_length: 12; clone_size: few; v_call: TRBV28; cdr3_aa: ASSLGSGNQPQH
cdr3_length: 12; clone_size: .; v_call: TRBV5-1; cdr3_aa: ASSFLATNEKLF